This T cell receptor beta chain was profiled in a study of graft-versus-host responses after intestinal transplantation. About the study: Among the recipients, all got anti-thymocyte globulin induction and then tacrolimus and steroids for around 3 years. Study-wide results and caveats: Early after transplant, HvG declines were associated with peak levels of circulating GvH clones.

Germline V gene data show CDR1 as MNHNS and CDR2 as SASEGT. This CDR3 spans 15 amino acids. Some clones are missing from TCRdb's copy, which holds only in-frame ones; the method was immunoSEQ multiplex PCR. The table has over 100,000 clones, around 94% seen once. Turning to this clone: Its antigen is not identified. Germline and junction disagree at one end, which may indicate a read error.

The chain recombines TRBV6-1 with TRBJ2-2; a possible D gene is TRBD2 (5 bases). Sequencing used unstimulated CD4+ T cells sorted from spleen or lymph node cells, obtained before transplant. This clonotype was obtained from a human donor who was the organ donor for an intestinal transplant. The CDR3 coding sequence is TGTGCCAGCAGTTCGGACCCAATGAACACCGGGGAGCTGCTTTTT. This gives the protein CASSSDPMNTGELLF.